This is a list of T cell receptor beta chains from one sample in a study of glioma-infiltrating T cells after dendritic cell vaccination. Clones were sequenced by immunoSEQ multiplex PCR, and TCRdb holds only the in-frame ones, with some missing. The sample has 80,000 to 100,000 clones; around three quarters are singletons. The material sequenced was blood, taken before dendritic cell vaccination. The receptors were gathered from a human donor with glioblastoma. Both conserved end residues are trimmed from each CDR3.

ASSSQTSSYEQY,TRBV7-9,TRBJ2-7
ASSLSSGRQNTGELF,TRBV27,TRBJ2-2
ASSSERGAGETQY,TRBV19,TRBJ2-5
ASSPESGGVVQY,TRBV7-8,TRBJ2-7
ASSLASGGVLRETQY,TRBV5-1,TRBJ2-5
ASSLNGPGTDTQY,TRBV5-1,TRBJ2-3
ASSQEDREYYGYT,TRBV4-2,TRBJ1-2
ASSVRDRGLTEQF,TRBV4-2,TRBJ2-1
ASSILLYEQY,TRBV28,TRBJ2-7
AISERSSGYTDTQY,TRBV10-3,TRBJ2-3
SVTGTGWGMAKNIQY,TRBV29-1,TRBJ2-4
ASSREGTSTGELF,TRBV5-4,TRBJ2-2
ASSSPGGINNTEAF,TRBV6-5,TRBJ1-1